This TCR beta chain was retrieved from a study of CD8 T cells in ankylosing spondylitis. Study results and limitations: The clones that were linked to disease were reported to be significantly enriched in matched synovial fluid samples from ankylosing spondylitis patients.

After removal of 0 bases from V and 2 bases from J, the junction contained 4 bases not matched to a gene. This CDR3 has 17 amino acids. The germline V gene has CDR1 LNHNV and CDR2 YYDKDF (reference sequence). TCRdb re-called the 5' RACE reads through MiXCR, storing one row per CDR3 protein. The sample has roughly 40,000 distinct CDR3 sequences, approximately 2.6% seen once. This clonotype was observed many times. The antigen remains unidentified. The chain recombines TRBV15 with TRBJ2-3, with TRBD2 matching over 11 bases. Sequences were obtained from blood, either unsorted or a sorted T cell fraction (not recorded which). The source of this sequence is a male donor with ankylosing spondylitis or in good health (not recorded which). This CDR3 reads CATSRDRTSGPTDTQYF. DNA for the CDR3: TGTGCCACCAGCAGAGACCGGACTAGCGGGCCCACAGATACGCAGTATTTT.